The clone carrying this T cell receptor (beta chain) was observed a few times. Its antigen is still unknown. Trimming took 5 bases from V and 6 from J; bases not matched to a gene: 20. The germline gives CDR1 SGHAT, CDR2 FQNNGV. The CDR3 runs to 19 residues. These data originate in a study of identical twins. General study findings and limits: The abundant beta clonotypes from cord blood had fewer insertions, and memory repertoires had none of this.

The cDNA had a unique molecular identifier and a template-switch universal primer site. TCRdb re-derived calls from the 5' RACE reads in MiXCR, one entry per CDR3 protein. The sample holds under 500,000 distinct CDR3 sequences, approximately 15% seen once. Among all donors, each was a healthy Caucasian. Separately, the same data were catalogued under a study of yellow fever vaccine responses in identical twins.

The sequencing input was CD4+ T cells sorted from blood. The receptor was derived from a woman between 18 and 29 years old in good health. V gene TRBV11-2 combines with J gene TRBJ2-1; 9 bases are shared with TRBD2. CDR3 loop: CASSKTRGAGAGGSNEQFF. CDR3 DNA: TGTGCCAGCAGCAAGACCCGGGGCGCCGGGGCGGGAGGGTCCAATGAGCAGTTCTTC.